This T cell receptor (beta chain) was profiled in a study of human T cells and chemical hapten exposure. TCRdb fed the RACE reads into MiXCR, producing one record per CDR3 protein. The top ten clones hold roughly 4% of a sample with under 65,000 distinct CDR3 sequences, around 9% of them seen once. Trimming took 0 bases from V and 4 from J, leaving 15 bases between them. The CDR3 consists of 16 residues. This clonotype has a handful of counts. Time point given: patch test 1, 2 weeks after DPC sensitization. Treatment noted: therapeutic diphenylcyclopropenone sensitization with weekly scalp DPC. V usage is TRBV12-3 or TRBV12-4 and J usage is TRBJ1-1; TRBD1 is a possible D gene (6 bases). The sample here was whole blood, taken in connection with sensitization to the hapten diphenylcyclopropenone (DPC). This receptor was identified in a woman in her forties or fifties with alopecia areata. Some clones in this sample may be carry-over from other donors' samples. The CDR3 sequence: CASSLASGAGATEAFF. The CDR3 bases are TGTGCCAGCAGTTTAGCGTCAGGGGCTGGTGCCACTGAAGCTTTCTTT.